This TCR beta chain came from a study of spatial heterogeneity in lung cancer. From the 5' RACE reads, TCRdb called clonotypes with MiXCR, one entry per CDR3 protein. Counted here are about 70,000 distinct CDR3 sequences, about 9.5% occurring once; the ten biggest clones make up 1.5% to 2%. Only a few counts were recorded for this clonotype. Trimming left V 3 bases short and J 8 bases short, with 10 bases between. The CDR3 spans 12 residues. This sample's time point: blood at routine non-recurrence follow-up after resection. The sequence derives from a female donor with early-stage non-small cell lung cancer. This specimen was PBMCs, taken at follow-up. The chain carries TRBV12-3 or TRBV12-4 and TRBJ1-1, with a weak D call TRBD1 (6 bases). CDR3 region: CASSLSTGEAFF. CDR3 DNA sequence: TGTGCCAGCAGTTTGTCGACAGGCGAAGCTTTCTTT.